This T cell receptor (beta chain) derives from a study of spatial heterogeneity in lung cancer. General study results and limits: Expanded tumor TCRs that were ubiquitous appeared in blood more at resection than follow-up.

Each TCR cDNA molecule bore a unique molecular identifier. TCRdb reprocessed the 5' RACE reads via MiXCR and lists one record per CDR3 protein. In the table there are roughly 48,000 distinct CDR3 sequences, around 5.2% of which are singletons. Time point of the sample: sample taken at primary tumor resection. Unsorted samples of tumor, nontumor lung or frozen PBMC had their whole RNA sequenced. This CDR3 region has 14 residues. Germline V gene sequence: CDR1 SGHRS, CDR2 YFSETQ. V lost 2 bases and J 5 bases, leaving 10 bases between the germline ends. This clonotype occurred many times. Its target is unknown.

This clonotype was obtained from a male donor with early-stage non-small cell lung cancer. The chain is built from TRBV5-1 and TRBJ1-4; D gene ambiguous. This material consisted of PBMCs, taken at surgery. CDR3 sequence reads: CASSFQWGNEKLFF. Here the CDR3 DNA reads TGCGCCAGCAGCTTTCAGTGGGGAAATGAAAAACTGTTTTTT. Based on the CDR3 plus reference TRBV5-1 and TRBJ1-4, the full variable domain is KAGVTQTPRYLIKTRGQQVTLSCSPISGHRSVSWYQQTPGQGLQFLFEYFSETQRNKGNFPGRFSGRQFSNSRSEMNVSTLELGDSALYLCASSFQWGNEKLFFGSGTQLSVL.